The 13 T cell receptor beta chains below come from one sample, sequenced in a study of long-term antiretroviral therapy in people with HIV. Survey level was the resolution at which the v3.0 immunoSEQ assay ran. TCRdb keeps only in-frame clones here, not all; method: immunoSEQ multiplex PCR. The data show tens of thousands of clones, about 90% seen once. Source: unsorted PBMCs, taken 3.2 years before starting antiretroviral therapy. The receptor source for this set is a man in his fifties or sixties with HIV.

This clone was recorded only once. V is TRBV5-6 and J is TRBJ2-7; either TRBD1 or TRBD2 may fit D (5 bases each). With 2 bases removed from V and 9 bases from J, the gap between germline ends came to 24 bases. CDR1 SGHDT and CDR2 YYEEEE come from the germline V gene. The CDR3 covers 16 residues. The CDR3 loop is CASSFLSGRRITRQYF. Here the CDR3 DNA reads TGTGCCAGCAGCTTTTTGTCGGGACGGCGGATTACCAGGCAGTACTTC.

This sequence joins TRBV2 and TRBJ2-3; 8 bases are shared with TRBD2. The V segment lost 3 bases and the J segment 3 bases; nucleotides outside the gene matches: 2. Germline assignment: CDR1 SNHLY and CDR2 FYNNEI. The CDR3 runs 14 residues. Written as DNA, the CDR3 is TGTGCCAGCAGTGACCGGGAGGGGACAGATACGCAGTATTTT. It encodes CASSDREGTDTQYF.

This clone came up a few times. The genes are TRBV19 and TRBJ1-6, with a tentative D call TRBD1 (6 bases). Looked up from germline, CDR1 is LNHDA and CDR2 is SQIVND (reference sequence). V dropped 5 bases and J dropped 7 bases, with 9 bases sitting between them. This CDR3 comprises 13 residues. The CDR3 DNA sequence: TGTGCCAGTAGTGCCACAGGGAATTCACCCCTCCACTTT. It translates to CASSATGNSPLHF.

CDR3 nucleotides: TGCAGCGTTCCAGGGTTTAATGGCTACACCTTC. This sequence encodes CSVPGFNGYTF. V and J are TRBV29-1 and TRBJ1-2; TRBD1 might be the D (5 bases). Deletions cut 5 bases from V and 6 bases from J, with 10 bases between. This CDR3 is built from 11 residues. The germline gives CDR1 SQVTM, CDR2 ANQGSEA. The full variable domain, in which reference TRBV29-1 and TRBJ1-2 provide the parts outside the CDR3, is SAVISQKPSRDICQRGTSLTIQCQVDSQVTMMFWYRQQPGQSLTLIATANQGSEATYESGFVIDKFPISRPNLTFSTLTVSNMSPEDSSIYLCSVPGFNGYTFGSGTRLTVV.

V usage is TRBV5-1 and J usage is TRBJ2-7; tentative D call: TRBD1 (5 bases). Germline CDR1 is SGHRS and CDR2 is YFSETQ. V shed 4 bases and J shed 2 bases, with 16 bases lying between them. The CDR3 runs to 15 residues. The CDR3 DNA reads TGCGCCAGCAGCCCGACCCTGGACATCACCTACGAGCAGTACTTC. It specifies CASSPTLDITYEQYF.

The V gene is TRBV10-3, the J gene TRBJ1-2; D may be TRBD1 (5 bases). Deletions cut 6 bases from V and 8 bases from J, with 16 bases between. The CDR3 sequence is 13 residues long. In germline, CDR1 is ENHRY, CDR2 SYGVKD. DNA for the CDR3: TGTGCCATCAGAAGGGACCTTCCAGCGGGCTACACCTTC. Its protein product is CAIRRDLPAGYTF.

Here the CDR3 DNA reads TGCAGCGTACCCGGGACTAAGGGGAGCTCCTACGAGCAGTACTTC. Protein: CSVPGTKGSSYEQYF. The gene calls are TRBV29-1 and TRBJ2-7; TRBD2 agrees at 7 bases. The CDR3 has 15 residues. J was trimmed by 0 bases and V by 6 bases; bases with no gene match: 11. Germline CDR1 SQVTM, CDR2 ANQGSEA.

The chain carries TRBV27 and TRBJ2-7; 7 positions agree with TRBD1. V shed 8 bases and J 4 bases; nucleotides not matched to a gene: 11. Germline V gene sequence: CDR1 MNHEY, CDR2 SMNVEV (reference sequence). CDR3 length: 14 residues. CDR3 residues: CASQLDRVSYEQYF. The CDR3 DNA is TGTGCCAGCCAACTAGACAGGGTTTCATACGAGCAGTACTTC.

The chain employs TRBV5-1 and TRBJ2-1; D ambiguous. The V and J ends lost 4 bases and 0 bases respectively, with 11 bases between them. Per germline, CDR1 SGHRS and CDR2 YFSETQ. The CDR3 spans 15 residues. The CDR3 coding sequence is TGCGCCAGCAGCATAAGTCAGACCTCCTACAATGAGCAGTTCTTC. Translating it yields CASSISQTSYNEQFF.

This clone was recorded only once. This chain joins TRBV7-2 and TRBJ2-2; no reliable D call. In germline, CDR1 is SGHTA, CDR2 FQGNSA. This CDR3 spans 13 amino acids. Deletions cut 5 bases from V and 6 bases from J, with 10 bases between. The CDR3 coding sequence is TGTGCCAGCAGCGTTATAGAAGCCGGGGAGCTGTTTTTT. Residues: CASSVIEAGELFF.

The CDR3 DNA reads as TGTGCCAGCAGTTACTCGCGCCCGAGGGGTGATACGCAGTATTTT. It is translated as CASSYSRPRGDTQYF. The J gene is TRBJ2-3, the V gene TRBV6-5; D could derive from TRBD1 or TRBD2 (5 bases each). CDR3 length: 15 residues. The germline V gene encodes CDR1 MNHEY and CDR2 SVGAGI. V gave up 0 bases and J gave up 6 bases, with 13 bases separating them.

Written as DNA, the CDR3 is TGCGCCAGCAGCTGGGGACAGGGAGAAAAACTGTTTTTT. This codes for CASSWGQGEKLFF. The chain uses TRBV5-1 and TRBJ1-4; 9 bases line up with TRBD1. J lost 8 bases, V lost 3 bases, and 2 bases had no gene match. This CDR3 has 13 amino acids. Germline lookup yields CDR1 SGHRS and CDR2 YFSETQ.

The CDR3 DNA sequence: TGTGCCAGCAGTGTCTTTAGTGCCACAGATACGCAGTATTTT. Residues: CASSVFSATDTQYF. The chain recombines TRBV6-1 with TRBJ2-3; D gene unclear. Germline CDR1 reads MNHNS; CDR2 reads SASEGT. The V end lost 4 bases, the J end lost 2 bases, and 10 bases lay between the germline ends. The CDR3 length is 14 residues.